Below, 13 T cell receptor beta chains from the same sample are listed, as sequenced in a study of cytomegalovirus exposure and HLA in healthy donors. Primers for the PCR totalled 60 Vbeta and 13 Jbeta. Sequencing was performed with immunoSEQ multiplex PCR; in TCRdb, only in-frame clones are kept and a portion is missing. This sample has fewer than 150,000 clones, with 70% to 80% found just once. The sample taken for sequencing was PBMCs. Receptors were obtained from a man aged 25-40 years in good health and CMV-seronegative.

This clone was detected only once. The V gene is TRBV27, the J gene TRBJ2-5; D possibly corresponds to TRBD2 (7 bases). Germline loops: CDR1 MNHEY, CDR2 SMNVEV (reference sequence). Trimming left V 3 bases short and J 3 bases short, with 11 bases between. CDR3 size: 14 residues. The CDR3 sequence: CASSFGRGEETQYF. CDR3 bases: TGTGCCAGCAGTTTTGGGAGGGGGGAAGAGACCCAGTACTTC.

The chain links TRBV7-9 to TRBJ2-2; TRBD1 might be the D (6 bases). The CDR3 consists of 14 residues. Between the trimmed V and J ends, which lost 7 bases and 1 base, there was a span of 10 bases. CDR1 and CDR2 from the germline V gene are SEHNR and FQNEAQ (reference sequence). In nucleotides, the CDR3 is TGTGCCAGCACCACAGGGTGGAACACCGGGGAGCTGTTTTTT. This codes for CASTTGWNTGELFF.

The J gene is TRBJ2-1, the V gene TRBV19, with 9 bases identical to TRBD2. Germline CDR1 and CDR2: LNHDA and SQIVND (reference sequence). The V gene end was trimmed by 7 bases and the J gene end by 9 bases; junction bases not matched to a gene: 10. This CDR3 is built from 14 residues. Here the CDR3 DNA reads TGTGCCAGTACCCTGGGACTAGCTTCGGGTGAGCAGTTCTTC. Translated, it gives CASTLGLASGEQFF.

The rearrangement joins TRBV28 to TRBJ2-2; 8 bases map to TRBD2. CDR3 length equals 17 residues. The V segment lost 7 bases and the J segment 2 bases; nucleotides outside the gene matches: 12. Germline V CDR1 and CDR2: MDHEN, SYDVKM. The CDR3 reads CASTLRREGLNTGELFF. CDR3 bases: TGTGCCAGCACCCTACGTCGGGAGGGCCTTAACACCGGGGAGCTGTTTTTT. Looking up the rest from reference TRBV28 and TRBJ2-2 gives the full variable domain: DVKVTQSSRYLVKRTGEKVFLECVQDMDHENMFWYRQDPGLGLRLIYFSYDVKMKEKGDIPEGYSVSREKKERFSLILESASTNQTSMYLCASTLRREGLNTGELFFGEGSRLTVL.

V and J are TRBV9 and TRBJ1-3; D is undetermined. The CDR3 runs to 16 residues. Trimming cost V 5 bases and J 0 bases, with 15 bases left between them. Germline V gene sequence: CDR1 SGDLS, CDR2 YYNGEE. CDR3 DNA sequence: TGTGCCAGCAGTCTAGTAGAGCAGAGCTCTGGAAACACCATATATTTT. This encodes CASSLVEQSSGNTIYF.

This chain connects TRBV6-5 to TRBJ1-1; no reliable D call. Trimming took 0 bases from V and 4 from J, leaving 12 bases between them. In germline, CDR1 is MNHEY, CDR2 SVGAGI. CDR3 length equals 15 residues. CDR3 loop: CASSYSTGMITEAFF. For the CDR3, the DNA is TGTGCCAGCAGTTACTCGACGGGGATGATCACTGAAGCTTTCTTT.

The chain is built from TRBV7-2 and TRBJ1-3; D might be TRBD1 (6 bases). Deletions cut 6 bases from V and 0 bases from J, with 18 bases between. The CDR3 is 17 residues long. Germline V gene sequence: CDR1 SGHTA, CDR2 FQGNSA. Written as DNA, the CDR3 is TGTGCCAGCAGTCGCAATCCTCCAGGGGACTCTGGAAACACCATATATTTT. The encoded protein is CASSRNPPGDSGNTIYF.

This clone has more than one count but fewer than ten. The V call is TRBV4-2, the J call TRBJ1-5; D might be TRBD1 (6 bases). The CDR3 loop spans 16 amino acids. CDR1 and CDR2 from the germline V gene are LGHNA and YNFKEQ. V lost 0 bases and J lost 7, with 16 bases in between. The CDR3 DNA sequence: TGTGCCAGCAGCCAAGAGGTAGGGGGGGGGACACAGCCCCAGCATTTT. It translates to CASSQEVGGGTQPQHF.

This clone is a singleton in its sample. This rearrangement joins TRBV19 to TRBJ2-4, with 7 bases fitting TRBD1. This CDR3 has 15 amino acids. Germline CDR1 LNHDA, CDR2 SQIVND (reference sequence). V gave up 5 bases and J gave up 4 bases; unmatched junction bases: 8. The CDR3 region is CASSGVGTDKNIQYF. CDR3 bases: TGTGCCAGTAGTGGAGTCGGGACAGATAAAAACATTCAGTACTTC.

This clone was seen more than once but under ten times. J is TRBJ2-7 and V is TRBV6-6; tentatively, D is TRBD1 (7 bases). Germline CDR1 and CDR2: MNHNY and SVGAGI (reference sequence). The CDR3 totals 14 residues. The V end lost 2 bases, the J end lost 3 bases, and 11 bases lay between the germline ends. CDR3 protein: CASSYGQGGYEQYF. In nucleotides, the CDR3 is TGTGCCAGCAGTTACGGGCAGGGGGGCTACGAGCAGTACTTC.

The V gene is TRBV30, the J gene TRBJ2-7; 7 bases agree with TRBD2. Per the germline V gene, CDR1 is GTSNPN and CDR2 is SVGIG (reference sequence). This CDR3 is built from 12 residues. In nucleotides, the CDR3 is TGTGCATTGGGGGGGACTCCCTACGAGCAGTACTTC. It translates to CALGGTPYEQYF.

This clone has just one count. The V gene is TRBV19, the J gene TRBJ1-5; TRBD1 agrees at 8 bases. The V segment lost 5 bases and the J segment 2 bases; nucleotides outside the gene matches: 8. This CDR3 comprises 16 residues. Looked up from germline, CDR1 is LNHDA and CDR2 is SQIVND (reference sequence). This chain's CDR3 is CASSATGGMGNQPQHF. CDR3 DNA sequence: TGTGCCAGTAGTGCCACAGGGGGAATGGGCAATCAGCCCCAGCATTTT.

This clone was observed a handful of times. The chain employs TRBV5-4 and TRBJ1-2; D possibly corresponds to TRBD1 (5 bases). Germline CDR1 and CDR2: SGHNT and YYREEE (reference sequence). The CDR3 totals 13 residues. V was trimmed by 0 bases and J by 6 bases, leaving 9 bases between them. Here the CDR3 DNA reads TGTGCCAGCAGCTTGGGTAGGGGCGATGGCTACACCTTC. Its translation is CASSLGRGDGYTF.